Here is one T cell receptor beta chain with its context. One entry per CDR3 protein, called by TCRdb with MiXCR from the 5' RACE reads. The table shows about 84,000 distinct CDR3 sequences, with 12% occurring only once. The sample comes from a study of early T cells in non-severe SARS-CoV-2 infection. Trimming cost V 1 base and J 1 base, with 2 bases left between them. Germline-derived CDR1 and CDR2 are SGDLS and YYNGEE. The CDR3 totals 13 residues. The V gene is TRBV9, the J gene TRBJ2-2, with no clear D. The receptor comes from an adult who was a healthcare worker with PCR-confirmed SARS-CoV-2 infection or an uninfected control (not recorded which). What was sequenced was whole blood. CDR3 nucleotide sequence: TGTGCCAGCAGCGTAAAGAACACCGGGGAGCTGTTTTTT. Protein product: CASSVKNTGELFF.